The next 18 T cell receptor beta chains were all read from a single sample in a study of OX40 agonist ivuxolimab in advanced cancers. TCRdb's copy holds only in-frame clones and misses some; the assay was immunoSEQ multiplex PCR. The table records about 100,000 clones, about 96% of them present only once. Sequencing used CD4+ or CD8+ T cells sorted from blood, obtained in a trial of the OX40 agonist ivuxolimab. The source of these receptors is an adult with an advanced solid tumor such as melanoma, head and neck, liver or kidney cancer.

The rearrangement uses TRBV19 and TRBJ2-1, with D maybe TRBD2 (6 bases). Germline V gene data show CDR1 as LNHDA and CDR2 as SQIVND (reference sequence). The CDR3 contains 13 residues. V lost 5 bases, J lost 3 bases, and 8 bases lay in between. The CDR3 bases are TGTGCCAGTAGTTGGGGGGTCTACAATGAGCAGTTCTTC. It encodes CASSWGVYNEQFF. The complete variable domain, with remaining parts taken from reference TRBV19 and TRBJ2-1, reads DGGITQSPKYLFRKEGQNVTLSCEQNLNHDAMYWYRQDPGQGLRLIYYSQIVNDFQKGDIAEGYSVSREKKESFPLTVTSAQKNPTAFYLCASSWGVYNEQFFGPGTRLTVL.

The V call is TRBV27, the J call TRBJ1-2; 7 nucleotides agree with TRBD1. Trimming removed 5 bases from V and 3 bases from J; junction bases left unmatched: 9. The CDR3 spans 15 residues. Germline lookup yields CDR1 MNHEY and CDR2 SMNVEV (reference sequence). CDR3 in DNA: TGTGCCAGCAGTCCCGGCACAGGGGTGGACTATGGCTACACCTTC. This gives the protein CASSPGTGVDYGYTF.

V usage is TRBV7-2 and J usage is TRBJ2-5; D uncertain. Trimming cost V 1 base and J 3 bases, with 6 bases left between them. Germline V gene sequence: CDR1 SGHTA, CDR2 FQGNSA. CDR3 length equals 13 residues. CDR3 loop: CASSLVSEETQYF. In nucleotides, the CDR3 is TGTGCCAGCAGCTTAGTATCGGAAGAGACCCAGTACTTC.

CDR3 nucleotide sequence: TGCGCCAGCAGCTTACAGGGGGGCACTGAAGCTTTCTTT. This encodes CASSLQGGTEAFF. V is TRBV5-1 and J is TRBJ1-1; 8 bases are a match to TRBD1. J was trimmed by 4 bases and V by 2 bases; bases with no gene match: 1. The CDR3 covers 13 residues. Per the germline V gene, CDR1 is SGHRS and CDR2 is YFSETQ.

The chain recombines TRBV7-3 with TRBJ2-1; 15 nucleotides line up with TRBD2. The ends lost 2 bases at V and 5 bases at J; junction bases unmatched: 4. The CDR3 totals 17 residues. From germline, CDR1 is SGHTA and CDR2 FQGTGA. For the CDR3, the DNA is TGTGCCAGCAGCTTAGAGGGACTAGCGGGGGGCCACAATGAGCAGTTCTTC. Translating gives CASSLEGLAGGHNEQFF.

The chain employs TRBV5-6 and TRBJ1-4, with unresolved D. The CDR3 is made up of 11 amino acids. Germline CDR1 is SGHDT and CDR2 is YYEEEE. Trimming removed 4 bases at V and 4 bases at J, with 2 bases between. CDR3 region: CASSHNEKLFF. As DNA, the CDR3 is TGTGCCAGCAGCCATAATGAAAAACTGTTTTTT.

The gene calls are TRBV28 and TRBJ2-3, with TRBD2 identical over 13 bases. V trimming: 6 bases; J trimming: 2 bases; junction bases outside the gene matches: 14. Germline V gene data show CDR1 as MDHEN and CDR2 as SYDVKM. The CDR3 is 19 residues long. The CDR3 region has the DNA TGTGCCAGCAGCCCTACAACGACTAGCGGGGGGATTATCACAGATACGCAGTATTTT. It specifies CASSPTTTSGGIITDTQYF.

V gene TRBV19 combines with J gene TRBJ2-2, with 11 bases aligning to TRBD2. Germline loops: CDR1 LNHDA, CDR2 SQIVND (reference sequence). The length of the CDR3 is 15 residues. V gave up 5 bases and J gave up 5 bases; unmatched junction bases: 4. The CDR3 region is CASSGTSGFTGELFF. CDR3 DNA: TGTGCCAGTAGTGGGACTAGCGGCTTTACCGGGGAGCTGTTTTTT.

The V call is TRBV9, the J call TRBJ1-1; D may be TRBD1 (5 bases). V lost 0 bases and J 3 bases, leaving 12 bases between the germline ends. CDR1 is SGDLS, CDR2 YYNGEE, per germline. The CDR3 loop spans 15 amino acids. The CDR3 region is CASSVAGDPYTEAFF. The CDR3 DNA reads TGTGCCAGCAGCGTAGCGGGGGATCCCTACACTGAAGCTTTCTTT. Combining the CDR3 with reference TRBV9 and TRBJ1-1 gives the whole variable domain DSGVTQTPKHLITATGQRVTLRCSPRSGDLSVYWYQQSLDQGLQFLIQYYNGEERAKGNILERFSAQQFPDLHSELNLSSLELGDSALYFCASSVAGDPYTEAFFGQGTRLTVV.

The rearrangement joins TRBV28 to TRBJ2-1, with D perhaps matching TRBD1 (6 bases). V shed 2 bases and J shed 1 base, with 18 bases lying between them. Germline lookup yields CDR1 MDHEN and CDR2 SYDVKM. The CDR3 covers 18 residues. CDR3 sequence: CASSLGPQGPWSYNEQFF. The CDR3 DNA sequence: TGTGCCAGCAGTTTAGGCCCACAGGGACCTTGGTCCTACAATGAGCAGTTCTTC.

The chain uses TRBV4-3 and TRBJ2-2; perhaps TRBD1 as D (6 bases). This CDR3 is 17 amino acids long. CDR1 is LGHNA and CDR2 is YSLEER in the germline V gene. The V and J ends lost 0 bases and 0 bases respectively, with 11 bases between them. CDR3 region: CASSQDPTGTNTGELFF. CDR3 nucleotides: TGCGCCAGCAGCCAAGATCCAACAGGGACGAACACCGGGGAGCTGTTTTTT.

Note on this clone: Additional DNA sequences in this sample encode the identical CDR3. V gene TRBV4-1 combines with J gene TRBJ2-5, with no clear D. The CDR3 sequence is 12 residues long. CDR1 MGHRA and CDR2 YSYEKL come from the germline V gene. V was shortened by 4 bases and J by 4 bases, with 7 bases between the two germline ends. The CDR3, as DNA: TGCGCCAGCAGCCCAGAGAGAGAGACCCAGTACTTC. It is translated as CASSPERETQYF.

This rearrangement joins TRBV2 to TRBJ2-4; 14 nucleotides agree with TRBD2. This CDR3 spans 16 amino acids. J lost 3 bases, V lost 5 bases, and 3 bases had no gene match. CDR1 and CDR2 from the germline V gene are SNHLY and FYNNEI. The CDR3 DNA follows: TGTGCCAGCAGTCCCGGACTAGCGGGAGGCAAAAACATTCAGTACTTC. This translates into CASSPGLAGGKNIQYF.

This CDR3 is CASSIVKGPNTEAFF. The CDR3 nucleotides are TGTGCCAGTAGTATAGTGAAGGGGCCGAACACTGAAGCTTTCTTT. The chain has TRBV19 and TRBJ1-1; a weak D match, TRBD1 (5 bases). V lost 1 base to trimming and J lost 1 base, with 10 bases between them. The CDR3 has 15 residues. Germline CDR1 LNHDA, CDR2 SQIVND (reference sequence).

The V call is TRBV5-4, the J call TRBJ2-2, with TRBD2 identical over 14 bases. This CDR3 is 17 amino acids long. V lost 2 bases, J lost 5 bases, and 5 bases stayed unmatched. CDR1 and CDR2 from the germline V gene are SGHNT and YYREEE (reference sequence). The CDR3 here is CASSFRLAGGTTGELFF. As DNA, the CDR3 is TGTGCCAGCAGCTTTAGACTAGCGGGGGGGACTACCGGGGAGCTGTTTTTT.

CDR3 residues: CASSIGPSGYNEQFF. The DNA of the CDR3 is TGTGCCAGTAGTATCGGGCCTAGCGGCTACAATGAGCAGTTCTTC. This chain joins TRBV19 and TRBJ2-1; TRBD2 aligns across 7 bases. Germline V gene lookup returns CDR1 LNHDA and CDR2 SQIVND (reference sequence). This CDR3 region has 15 residues. Trimming at V came to 3 bases and at J to 3 bases, leaving 5 bases not matched to a gene.

CDR3 region: CASSVDSAPPTPGGTGELFF. The CDR3 region has the DNA TGTGCCAGCAGCGTGGACTCGGCACCGCCAACACCGGGTGGCACCGGGGAGCTGTTTTTT. The V call is TRBV9, the J call TRBJ2-2; tentative D call: TRBD2 (5 bases). Trimming removed 2 bases at V and 4 bases at J, with 27 bases between. CDR1 and CDR2 from the germline V gene are SGDLS and YYNGEE. There are 20 residues in the CDR3. Drawing the rest from reference TRBV9 and TRBJ2-2, the complete variable domain is DSGVTQTPKHLITATGQRVTLRCSPRSGDLSVYWYQQSLDQGLQFLIQYYNGEERAKGNILERFSAQQFPDLHSELNLSSLELGDSALYFCASSVDSAPPTPGGTGELFFGEGSRLTVL.

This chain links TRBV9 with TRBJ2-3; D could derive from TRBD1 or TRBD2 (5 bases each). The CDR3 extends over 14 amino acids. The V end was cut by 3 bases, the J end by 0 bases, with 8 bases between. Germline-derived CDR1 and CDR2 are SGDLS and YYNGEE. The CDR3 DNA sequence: TGTGCCAGCAGCGGAGGGGATAGCACAGATACGCAGTATTTT. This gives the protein CASSGGDSTDTQYF.